This is a list of T cell receptor beta chains from one sample in a study of beta chain features in type 1 diabetes. The assay was immunoSEQ multiplex PCR, and TCRdb's table has in-frame clones only and misses some. The table includes about 400,000 clones, around 13% detected once. Sequenced sample: naive CD4+ T cells from blood. These receptor sequences come from a man aged 18 to 29 in good health. The CDR3 runs from the conserved cysteine through the conserved F or W. The D gene is left open where the match is weak. A row's size may be missing; if present it is once, few, many or a size class.

clone size	V gene	D gene	J gene	CDR3 DNA	CDR3 protein
few	TRBV7-2	NA	TRBJ2-7	TGTGCCAGCAGCCTCCCTCTCTCCTACGAGCAGTACTTC	CASSLPLSYEQYF
few	TRBV7-3	TRBD2	TRBJ2-1	TGTGCCAGCGGACTAGCGGGACCCTACAATGAGCAGTTCTTC	CASGLAGPYNEQFF
few	TRBV6-5	TRBD2	TRBJ2-7	TGTGCCAGCAGTTACTCAGCGGGAGGGCCCTACGAGCAGTACTTC	CASSYSAGGPYEQYF
NA	TRBV7-6	NA	TRBJ1-1	TGTGCCAGCAGCTTTACAGGGAACACTGAAGCTTTCTTT	CASSFTGNTEAFF
NA	TRBV14	NA	TRBJ2-2	TGTGCCAGCAGCCTTGGACGGGAAGGTACCGGGGAGCTGTTTTTT	CASSLGREGTGELFF
NA	TRBV5-4	NA	TRBJ1-4	TGTGCCAGCAGCCCGGGTGGATCAAAACTGTTTTTT	CASSPGGSKLFF
NA	TRBV30	TRBD1	TRBJ1-5	TGTGCCTGGAATTCTTACAGGGGTGGTCAGCCCCAGCATTTT	CAWNSYRGGQPQHF
NA	TRBV5-6	TRBD1	TRBJ2-7	TGTGCCAGCAGCTACGAAGACAGGGGGCGAGAGCAGTACTTC	CASSYEDRGREQYF
NA	TRBV9	NA	TRBJ1-2	TGTGCCAGCAGCGCCGGGGCTAACTATGGCTACACCTTC	CASSAGANYGYTF
few	TRBV7-7	TRBD2	TRBJ2-3	TGTGCTAGCAGCCCATCGACTAGCGGGATCGGGGATACGCAGTATTTT	CASSPSTSGIGDTQYF